The sample holds a few counts of the clone carrying this T cell receptor beta chain. Its target is unknown. The CDR3 is 15 residues long. V lost 4 bases and J 0 bases, leaving 10 bases between the germline ends. The sample originates from a study of T cell repertoires in cytomegalovirus infection. The wider study: Based on public TCR beta signatures, there were indications of CMV infection and of a matching HLA type.

From the reads, TCRdb called clonotypes with MiXCR, one entry per CDR3 protein. The sample holds roughly 150,000 distinct CDR3 sequences, 23% seen once. General study results and limits: Clonotypes of TCR beta that were HLA-C-restricted and CMV-specific dominated the ex vivo response. Accumulated public TCR beta family frequency recognized individuals carrying CMV together with the relevant HLA.

The sequenced material came from PBMCs. The receptor's source is a human donor in good health (CMV status not recorded). Some clones in this sample may be carry-over from other donors' samples. The V and J genes are TRBV23-1 and TRBJ2-1, with D unclear. TRBV23-1 is marked as an open reading frame, function uncertain. The CDR3 region has the DNA TGCGCCAGCAGTCCTGTTATTAGCTCCTACAATGAGCAGTTCTTC. This gives the protein CASSPVISSYNEQFF.